The T cell receptor (beta chain) under discussion was sequenced for a study of cytotoxic CD8 clonotypes in ibrutinib-treated CLL (dated by TCRdb to about 2021). Background for the entire study: The cohort included some 14 treatment-naive and roughly 10 relapsed/refractory patients; about 18 were IGHV unmutated. The response samples were drawn at a median of around eleven months into treatment, with a range of about 6 to 40 months. All remission and progressive disease samples were collected while patients were still receiving ibrutinib. On average, each sample yielded 255,043 productive templates and 80,000 to 95,000 productive rearrangements. Cryopreserved peripheral blood mononuclear cells were obtained prior to treatment, at the time of response, and at either disease progression or sustained remission. Longitudinal samples were available for about 30% of the 86 trial participants. Partial responses were observed in 24 patients and complete responses in 2; after a median follow-up of around 68 months, remission was maintained in 15 or so patients and progression was observed in approximately 12.

Sample time point, as interpreted from the label and publication: progressive disease on ibrutinib. For TCR beta library preparation, 1.5 to 2 micrograms of genomic DNA was extracted from cryopreserved PBMCs. High-throughput TCR beta sequencing was performed on longitudinal blood samples from CLL patients receiving ibrutinib monotherapy. Patients were enrolled in a phase 2 open-label single-center ibrutinib monotherapy trial. Each clonotype received, on average, about 10x coverage in deep resolution sequencing performed on a MiSeq, where the target depth lay between 1 in 1 million and 1 in 200,000 T cells. The immunoSEQ hsTCRB Kit was used to generate the TCR beta libraries. Per the source publication's procedure: ImmunoSEQ Data Assistant and ImmunoSEQ Analyzer were used for data analysis, and V, D and J genes were assigned according to IMGT definitions. Clonality, which ranges from 0 to 1, was calculated as one minus the normalized Shannon entropy of productive rearrangement frequencies. Only overrepresented clonotypes making up at least 0.05% of the repertoire of each patient were included in the public clonotype analysis. Approximately 13 age-matched healthy donor repertoires from immuneACCESS served as clonality controls. TCRdb obtained this table from immuneACCESS and retained in-frame rearrangements with V and J assigned. These tables miss some clones; where compared with another copy, unresolved V genes account for less than half of the shortfall, and the remainder is unexplained. The V and J calls and clone size come from that table; D and trimming were worked out from the DNA. Counted in this sample were about 300,000 clones; 60% to 80% of them appeared once. The ten largest clonotypes hold around 5.1% of the sample.

Broader findings and caveats from the paper: Public clonotypes were rare and either shrank or stayed stable during treatment, and the rise in clonality at ibrutinib response reflected expansion of private clonotypes. Sampling times were not matched between sustained-remission and progressing patients, and lymph node repertoires were not studied. Clonality increased at ibrutinib response, stayed stable in sustained remission, and fell back toward baseline at progression. Baseline clonality exceeded that of age-matched healthy donors and correlated strongly with circulating CD8+ T-cell counts.

V sheds 4 bases and J sheds 0 bases, leaving 8 bases between their ends. The CDR3 runs 14 amino acids, cysteine and phenylalanine included. This entry keeps only the CDR3 DNA: 42 bases, framed from base 1. As encoded in the germline V gene (reference sequence), CDR1 is LNHNV while CDR2 is YYDKDF. As regards this clone: No cognate antigen has been identified for it. Base-call qualities are not available, and no considerably larger clone is one nucleotide away.

The sample here was PBMCs, taken at disease progression, from a patient treated with ibrutinib. Recombination joined TRBV15 with TRBJ2-3; TRBD2 is possibly the D segment (6 matching bases). The clonotype was recovered from a human donor with chronic lymphocytic leukemia. The CDR3 region reads CATSMEGSTDTQYF. The DNA is as follows: TGTGCCACCAGCATGGAGGGGAGCACAGATACGCAGTATTTT.